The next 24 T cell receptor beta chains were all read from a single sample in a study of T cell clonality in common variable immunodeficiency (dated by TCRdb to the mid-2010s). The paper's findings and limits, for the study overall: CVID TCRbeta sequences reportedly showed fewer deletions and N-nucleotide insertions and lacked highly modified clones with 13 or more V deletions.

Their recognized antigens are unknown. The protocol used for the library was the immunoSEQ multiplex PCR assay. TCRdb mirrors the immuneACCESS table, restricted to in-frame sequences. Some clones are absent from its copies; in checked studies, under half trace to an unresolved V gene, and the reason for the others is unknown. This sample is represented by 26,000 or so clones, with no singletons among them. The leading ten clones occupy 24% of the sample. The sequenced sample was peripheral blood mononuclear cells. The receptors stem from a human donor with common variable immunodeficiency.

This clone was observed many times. The CDR3 DNA, read in part, is TGTGCCAGCAGCTTGCGGCAGTCCGGGACC. Its protein product is CASSLRQSGT. The whole CDR3 is CASSLRQSGTQYF. This chain links TRBV7-9 with TRBJ2-5; D not certain. With the read ending 3 residues before the CDR3 end, the germline J gene is used to fill in that end. The CDR3 covers 13 residues. The germline gives CDR1 SEHNR, CDR2 FQNEAQ (reference sequence). The germline V and J ends were trimmed by 3 bases and 7 bases, with 12 bases remaining between them.

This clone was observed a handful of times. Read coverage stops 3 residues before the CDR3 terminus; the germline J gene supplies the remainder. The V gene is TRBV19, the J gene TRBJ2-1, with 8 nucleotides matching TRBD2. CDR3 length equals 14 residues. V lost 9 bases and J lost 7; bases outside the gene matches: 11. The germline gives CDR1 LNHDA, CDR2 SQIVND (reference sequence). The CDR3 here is CASIARGGLNEQFF. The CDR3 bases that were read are TGTGCCAGCATCGCTCGCGGGGGGCTAAATGAG.

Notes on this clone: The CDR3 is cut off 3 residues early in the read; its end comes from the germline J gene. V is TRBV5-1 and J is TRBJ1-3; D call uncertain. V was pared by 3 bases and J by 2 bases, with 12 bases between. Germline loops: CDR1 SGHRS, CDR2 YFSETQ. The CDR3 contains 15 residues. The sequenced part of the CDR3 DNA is TGCGCCAGCAGCTCTACGACGGGGACTGGAAACACC. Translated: CASSSTTGTGNT. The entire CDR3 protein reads CASSSTTGTGNTIYF.

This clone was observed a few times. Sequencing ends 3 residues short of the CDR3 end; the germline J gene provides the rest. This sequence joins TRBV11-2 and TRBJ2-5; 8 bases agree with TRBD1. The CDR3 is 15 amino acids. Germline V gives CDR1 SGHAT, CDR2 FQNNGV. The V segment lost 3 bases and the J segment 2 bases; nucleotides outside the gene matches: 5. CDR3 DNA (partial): TGTGCCAGCAGCTTGGACAGGGCGGGTCAAGAGACC. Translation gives CASSLDRAGQET. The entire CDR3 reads CASSLDRAGQETQYF. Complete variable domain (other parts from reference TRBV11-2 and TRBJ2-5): EAGVAQSPRYKIIEKRQSVAFWCNPISGHATLYWYQQILGQGPKLLIQFQNNGVVDDSQLPKDRFSAERLKGVDSTLKIQPAKLEDSAVYLCASSLDRAGQETQYFGPGTRLLVL.

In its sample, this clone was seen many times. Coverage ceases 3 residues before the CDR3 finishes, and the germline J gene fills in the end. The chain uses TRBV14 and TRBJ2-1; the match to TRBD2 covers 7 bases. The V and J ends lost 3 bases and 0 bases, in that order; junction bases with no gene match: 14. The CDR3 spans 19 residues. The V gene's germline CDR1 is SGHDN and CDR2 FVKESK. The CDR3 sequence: CASSQDAIAVAGSYNEQFF. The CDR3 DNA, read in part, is TGTGCCAGCAGCCAGGATGCTATCGCAGTAGCGGGCTCCTACAATGAG.

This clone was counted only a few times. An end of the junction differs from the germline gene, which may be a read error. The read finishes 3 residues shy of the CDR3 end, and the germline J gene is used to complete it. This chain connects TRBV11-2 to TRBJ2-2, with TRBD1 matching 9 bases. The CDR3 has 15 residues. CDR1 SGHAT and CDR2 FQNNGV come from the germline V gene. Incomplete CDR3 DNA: TGTGCCAGCAGTCCCGGGACAGGGAACACCAGGGAG. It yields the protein CASSPGTGNTRE. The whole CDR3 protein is CASSPGTGNTRELFF. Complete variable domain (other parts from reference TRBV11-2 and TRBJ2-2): EAGVAQSPRYKIIEKRQSVAFWCNPISGHATLYWYQQILGQGPKLLIQFQNNGVVDDSQLPKDRFSAERLKGVDSTLKIQPAKLEDSAVYLCASSPGTGNTRELFFGEGSRLTVL.

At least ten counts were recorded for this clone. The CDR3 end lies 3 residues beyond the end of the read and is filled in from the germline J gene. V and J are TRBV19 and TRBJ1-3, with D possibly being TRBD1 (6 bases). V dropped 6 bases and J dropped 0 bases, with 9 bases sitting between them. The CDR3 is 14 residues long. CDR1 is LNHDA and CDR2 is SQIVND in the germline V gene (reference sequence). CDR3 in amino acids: CASSRQVSGNTIYF. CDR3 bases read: TGTGCCAGTAGCCGACAGGTCTCTGGAAACACC.

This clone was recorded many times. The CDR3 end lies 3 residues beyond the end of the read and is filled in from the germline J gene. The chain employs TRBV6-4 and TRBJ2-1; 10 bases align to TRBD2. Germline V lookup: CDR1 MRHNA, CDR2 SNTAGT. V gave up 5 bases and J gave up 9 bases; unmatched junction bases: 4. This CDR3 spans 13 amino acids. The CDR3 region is CASSSLAGAEQFF. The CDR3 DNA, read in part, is TGTGCCAGCAGTAGTCTAGCGGGGGCTGAG.

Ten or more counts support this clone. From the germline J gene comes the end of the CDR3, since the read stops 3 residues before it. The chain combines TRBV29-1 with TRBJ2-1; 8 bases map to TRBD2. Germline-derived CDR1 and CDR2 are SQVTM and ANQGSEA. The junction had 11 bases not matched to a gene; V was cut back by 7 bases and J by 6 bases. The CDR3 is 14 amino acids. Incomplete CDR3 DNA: TGCAGCGGATCTAGTGGGCTAGCGGGCAATGAG. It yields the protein CSGSSGLAGNE. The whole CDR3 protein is CSGSSGLAGNEQFF.

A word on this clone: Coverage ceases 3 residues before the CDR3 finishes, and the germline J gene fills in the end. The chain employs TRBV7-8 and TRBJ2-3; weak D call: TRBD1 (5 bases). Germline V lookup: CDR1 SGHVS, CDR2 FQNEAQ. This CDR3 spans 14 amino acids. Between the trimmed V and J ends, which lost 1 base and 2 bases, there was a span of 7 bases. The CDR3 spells CASSLGGYTDTQYF. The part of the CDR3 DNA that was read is TGTGCCAGCAGCTTAGGGGGCTACACAGATACG.

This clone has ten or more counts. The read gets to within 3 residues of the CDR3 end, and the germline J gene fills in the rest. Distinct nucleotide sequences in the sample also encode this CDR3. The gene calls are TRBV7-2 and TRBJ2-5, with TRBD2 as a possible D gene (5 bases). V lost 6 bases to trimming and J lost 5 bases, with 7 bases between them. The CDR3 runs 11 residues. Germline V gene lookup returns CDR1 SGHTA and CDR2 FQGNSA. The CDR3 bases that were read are TGTGCCAGCAGTTCGGGGGAGACC. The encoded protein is CASSSGET. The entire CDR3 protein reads CASSSGETQYF.

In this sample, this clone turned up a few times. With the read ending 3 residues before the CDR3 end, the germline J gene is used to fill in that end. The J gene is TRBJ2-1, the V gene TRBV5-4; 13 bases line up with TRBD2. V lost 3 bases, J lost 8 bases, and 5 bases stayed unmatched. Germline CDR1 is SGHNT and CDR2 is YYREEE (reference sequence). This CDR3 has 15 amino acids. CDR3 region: CASSSGTSGIDEQFF. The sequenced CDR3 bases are TGTGCCAGCAGCTCGGGGACTAGCGGGATTGATGAG.

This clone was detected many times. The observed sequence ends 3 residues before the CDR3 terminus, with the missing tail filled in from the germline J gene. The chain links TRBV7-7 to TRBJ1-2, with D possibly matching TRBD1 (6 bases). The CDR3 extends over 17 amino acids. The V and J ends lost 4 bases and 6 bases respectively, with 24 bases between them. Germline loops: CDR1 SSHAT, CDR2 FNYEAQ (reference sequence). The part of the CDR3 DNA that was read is TGTGCCAGCAGCTCGCCCAGGGGCCCGAGGGTGTTACATGGC. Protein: CASSSPRGPRVLHG. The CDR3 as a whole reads CASSSPRGPRVLHGYTF. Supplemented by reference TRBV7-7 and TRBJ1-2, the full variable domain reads GAGVSQSPRYKVTKRGQDVTLRCDPISSHATLYWYQQALGQGPEFLTYFNYEAQPDKSGLPSDRFSAERPEGSISTLTIQRTEQRDSAMYRCASSSPRGPRVLHGYTFGSGTRLTVV.

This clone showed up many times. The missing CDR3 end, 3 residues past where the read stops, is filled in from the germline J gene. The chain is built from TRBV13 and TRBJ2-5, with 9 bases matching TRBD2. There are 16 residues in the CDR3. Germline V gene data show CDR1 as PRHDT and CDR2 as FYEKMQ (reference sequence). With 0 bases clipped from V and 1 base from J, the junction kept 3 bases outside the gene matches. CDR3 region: CASSLGSGRPQETQYF. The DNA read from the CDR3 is TGTGCCAGCAGCTTAGGCAGCGGGAGGCCCCAAGAGACC.

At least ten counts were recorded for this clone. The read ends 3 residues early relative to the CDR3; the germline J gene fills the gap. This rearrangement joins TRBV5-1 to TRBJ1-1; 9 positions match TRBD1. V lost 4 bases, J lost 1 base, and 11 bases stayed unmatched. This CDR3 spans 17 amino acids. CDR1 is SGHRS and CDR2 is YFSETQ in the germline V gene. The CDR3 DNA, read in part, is TGCGCCAGCAGCCGGGAGACAGGGGGAATACCGAACACTGAA. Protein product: CASSRETGGIPNTE. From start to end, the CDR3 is CASSRETGGIPNTEAFF.

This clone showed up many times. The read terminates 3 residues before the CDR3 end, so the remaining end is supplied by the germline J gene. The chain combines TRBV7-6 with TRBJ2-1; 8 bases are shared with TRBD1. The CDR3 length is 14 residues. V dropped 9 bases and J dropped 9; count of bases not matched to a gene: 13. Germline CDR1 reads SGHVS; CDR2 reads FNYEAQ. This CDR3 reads CASMRDRQSREQFF. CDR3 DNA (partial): TGTGCCAGTATGCGGGACAGGCAATCGCGTGAG.

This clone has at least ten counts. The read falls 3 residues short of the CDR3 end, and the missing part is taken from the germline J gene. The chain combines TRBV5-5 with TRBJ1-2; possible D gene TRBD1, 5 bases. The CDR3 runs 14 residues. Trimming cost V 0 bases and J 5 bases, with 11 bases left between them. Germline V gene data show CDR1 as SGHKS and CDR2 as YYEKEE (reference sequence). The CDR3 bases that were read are TGTGCCAGCAGCTTGGGGCTGGGGGGGTATGGC. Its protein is CASSLGLGGYG. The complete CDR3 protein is CASSLGLGGYGYTF.

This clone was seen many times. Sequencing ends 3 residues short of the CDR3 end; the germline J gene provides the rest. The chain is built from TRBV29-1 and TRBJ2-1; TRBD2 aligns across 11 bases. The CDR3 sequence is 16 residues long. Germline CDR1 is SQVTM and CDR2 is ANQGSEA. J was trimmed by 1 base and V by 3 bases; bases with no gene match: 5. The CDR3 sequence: CSVDLLAGESYNEQFF. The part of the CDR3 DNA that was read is TGCAGCGTTGACCTACTAGCGGGGGAGTCCTACAATGAG.

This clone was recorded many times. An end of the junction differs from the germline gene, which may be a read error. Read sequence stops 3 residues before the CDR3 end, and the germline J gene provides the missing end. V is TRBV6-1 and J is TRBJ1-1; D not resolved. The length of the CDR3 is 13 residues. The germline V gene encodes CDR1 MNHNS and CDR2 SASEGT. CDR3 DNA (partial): TGTGCCAGCAATGAACAGAGGGACACTGAA. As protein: CASNEQRDTE. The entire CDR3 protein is CASNEQRDTEAFF.

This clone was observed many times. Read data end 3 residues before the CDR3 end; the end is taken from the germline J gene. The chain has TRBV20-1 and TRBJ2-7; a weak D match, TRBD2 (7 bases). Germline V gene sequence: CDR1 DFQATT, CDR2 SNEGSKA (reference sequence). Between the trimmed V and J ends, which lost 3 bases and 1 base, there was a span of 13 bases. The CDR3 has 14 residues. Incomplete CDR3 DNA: TGCAGTGCTAGGTTTGCGGGGGCTTCCTACGAG. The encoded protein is CSARFAGASYE. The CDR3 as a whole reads CSARFAGASYEQYF.

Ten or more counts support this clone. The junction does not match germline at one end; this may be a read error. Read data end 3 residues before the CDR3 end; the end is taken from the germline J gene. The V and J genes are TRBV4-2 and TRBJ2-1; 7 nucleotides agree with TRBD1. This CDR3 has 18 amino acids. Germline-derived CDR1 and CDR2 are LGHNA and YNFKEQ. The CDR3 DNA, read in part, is TGCGCCAGCAGCCAAAATCTCATGGACAGGTATTTAGTAGATGAG. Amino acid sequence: CASSQNLMDRYLVDE. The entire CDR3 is CASSQNLMDRYLVDEQFF.

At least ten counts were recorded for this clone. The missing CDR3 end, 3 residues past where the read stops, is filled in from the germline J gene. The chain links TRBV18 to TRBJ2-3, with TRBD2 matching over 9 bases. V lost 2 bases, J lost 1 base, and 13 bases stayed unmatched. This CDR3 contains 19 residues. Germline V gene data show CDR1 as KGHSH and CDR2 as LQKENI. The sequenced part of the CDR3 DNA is TGTGCCAGCTCACCATTGGGCCCTAGCGGGGATCTGGGCACAGATACG. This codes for CASSPLGPSGDLGTDT. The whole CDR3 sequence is CASSPLGPSGDLGTDTQYF.

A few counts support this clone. Partial CDR3 DNA: TGTGCCAGCAGCCAACAGGGCTCCTACAATGAG. The encoded protein is CASSQQGSYNE. The whole CDR3 sequence is CASSQQGSYNEQFF. The chain couples TRBV11-2 to TRBJ2-1; TRBD1 might be the D (6 bases). Sequencing ends 3 residues short of the CDR3 end; the germline J gene provides the rest. The CDR3 has 14 residues. Germline CDR1 is SGHAT and CDR2 is FQNNGV. V gave up 5 bases and J gave up 0 bases, with 8 bases separating them.

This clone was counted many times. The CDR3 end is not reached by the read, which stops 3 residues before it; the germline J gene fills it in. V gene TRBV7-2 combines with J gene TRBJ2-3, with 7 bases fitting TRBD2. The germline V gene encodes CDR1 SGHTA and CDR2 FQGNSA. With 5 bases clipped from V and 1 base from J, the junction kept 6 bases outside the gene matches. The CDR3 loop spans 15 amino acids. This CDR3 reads CASSASGVRTDTQYF. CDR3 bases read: TGTGCCAGCAGCGCCAGCGGGGTCCGCACAGATACG. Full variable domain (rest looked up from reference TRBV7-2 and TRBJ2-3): GAGVSQSPSNKVTEKGKDVELRCDPISGHTALYWYRQSLGQGLEFLIYFQGNSAPDKSGLPSDRFSAERTGGSVSTLTIQRTQQEDSAVYLCASSASGVRTDTQYFGPGTRLTVL.